Presented here are 20 T cell receptor beta chains from one specimen sequenced in a study of naive and memory T cell subsets. General observations from the study: Naive repertoires, especially CD8, held a few larger clonotypes, possibly memory cells re-expressing CD45RA.

Both TRBC1 and TRBC2 were covered by a beta constant-region primer of two equimolar oligonucleotides. Ligated cDNA was amplified by four rounds of PCR with nested alpha and beta constant-region primers and SP2. Each CDR3 protein gets one entry after TCRdb re-called the UMI-ligation and nested PCR reads with MiXCR. Of about 100,000 distinct CDR3 sequences listed, more than 14% are singletons. No antigens are known for them. The sequenced sample consisted of naive CD8+ T cells from blood. These receptors were obtained from a human donor in good health.

In its sample, this clonotype was seen many times. V usage is TRBV11-1 and J usage is TRBJ2-6, with 7 bases matching TRBD1. The CDR3 loop spans 15 amino acids. Germline CDR1 reads SGHAT; CDR2 reads FQDESV (reference sequence). The V segment lost 5 bases and the J segment 5 bases; nucleotides outside the gene matches: 6. CDR3 sequence: CASSTRTGRANVLTF. The CDR3 DNA reads TGTGCCAGCAGCACAAGGACAGGTCGGGCCAACGTCCTGACTTTC.

This clonotype was counted many times. The chain joins TRBV11-1 to TRBJ2-7; D may match TRBD1 or TRBD2 (5 bases each). Germline CDR1 and CDR2: SGHAT and FQDESV (reference sequence). Trimming took off 3 bases at V and 6 bases at J, with 15 bases between the two ends. The length of the CDR3 is 14 residues. CDR3 protein: CASSFMSGRGEQYF. CDR3 nucleotides: TGTGCCAGCAGCTTTATGTCGGGACGAGGCGAGCAGTACTTC.

This clonotype was observed at least ten times. V is TRBV20-1 and J is TRBJ2-7; D might be TRBD2 (6 bases). V gave up 5 bases and J gave up 1 base, with 15 bases separating them. Per germline, CDR1 DFQATT and CDR2 SNEGSKA (reference sequence). The CDR3 runs 14 residues. This CDR3 is CSAGTRAQSYEQYF. CDR3 sequence (DNA): TGCAGTGCTGGGACTCGCGCGCAATCCTACGAGCAGTACTTC.

This clonotype was observed a handful of times. The rearrangement joins TRBV5-4 to TRBJ2-7, with 12 bases that match TRBD2. CDR3 length equals 14 residues. Trimming cost V 8 bases and J 5 bases; bases outside gene matches: 8. Germline V gene sequence: CDR1 SGHNT, CDR2 YYREEE (reference sequence). CDR3: CASSSGRALNEQYF. CDR3 bases: TGTGCCAGTTCTAGCGGGAGGGCCCTGAACGAGCAGTACTTC.

This clonotype appeared a few times. This rearrangement joins TRBV12-3 or TRBV12-4 to TRBJ2-5; D not certain. This CDR3 comprises 12 residues. Trimming shortened V by 5 bases and J by 1 base, and 5 bases separated the two germline ends. Written as DNA, the CDR3 is TGTGCCAGCAGTAGACCCCAAGAGACCCAGTACTTC. It specifies CASSRPQETQYF.

This clonotype was detected only a few times. The rearrangement joins TRBV19 to TRBJ2-3; the D is unclear. This CDR3 spans 13 amino acids. The germline V gene encodes CDR1 LNHDA and CDR2 SQIVND (reference sequence). Trimming took 6 bases from V and 6 from J, leaving 13 bases between them. In nucleotides, the CDR3 is TGTGCCAGTAGCCCGCGCACGGCGGATACGCAGTATTTT. Amino acids: CASSPRTADTQYF.

This sequence joins TRBV12-3 or TRBV12-4 and TRBJ1-2, with D tentatively TRBD1 (6 bases). Trimming shortened V by 4 bases and J by 5 bases, and 11 bases separated the two germline ends. CDR3 length equals 13 residues. The CDR3 is CASSSTGPYGYTF. CDR3 in DNA: TGTGCCAGCAGTTCGACAGGACCATATGGCTACACCTTC.

A few counts support this clonotype. The chain carries TRBV6-2 or TRBV6-3 and TRBJ1-5; D is unclear. V gave up 6 bases and J gave up 0 bases, with 12 bases separating them. From germline, CDR1 is MNHEY and CDR2 SVGEGT. The CDR3 consists of 15 residues. The CDR3 nucleotides are TGTGCCAGCAGCGGATCAGAATATAGCAATCAGCCCCAGCATTTT. Translating gives CASSGSEYSNQPQHF.

This clonotype turned up a few times. J is TRBJ1-1 and V is TRBV4-3; D gene unclear. There are 15 residues in the CDR3. Trimming stripped 1 base from V and 3 bases from J, with 12 bases between. Germline values: CDR1 LGHNA, CDR2 YSLEER. The CDR3 bases are TGCGCCAGCAGCCAAGCTTACGGGGTTTACACTGAAGCTTTCTTT. This translates into CASSQAYGVYTEAFF.

V is TRBV27 and J is TRBJ2-7, with a weak D call TRBD1 (7 bases). This CDR3 region has 14 residues. Germline V CDR1 and CDR2: MNHEY, SMNVEV (reference sequence). The V and J ends lost 2 bases and 4 bases respectively, with 12 bases between them. CDR3 coding DNA: TGTGCCAGCAGTTTAAGGTCAGGGGGGTACGAGCAGTACTTC. Translated: CASSLRSGGYEQYF.

This clonotype was seen more than once but under ten times. The chain recombines TRBV6-1 with TRBJ1-1; unclear D gene. The germline V gene encodes CDR1 MNHNS and CDR2 SASEGT. This CDR3 contains 12 residues. Between the trimmed V and J ends, which lost 7 bases and 0 bases, there was a span of 6 bases. CDR3 in DNA: TGTGCCAGCAAGCCGGTGAACACTGAAGCTTTCTTT. Translation gives CASKPVNTEAFF.

The CDR3 loop is CASSLVAGLSSYEQYF. The CDR3 DNA is TGTGCCAGCAGCTTAGTGGCGGGTCTCAGCTCCTACGAGCAGTACTTC. The chain is built from TRBV7-9 and TRBJ2-7, with D possibly being TRBD2 (5 bases). Germline V gives CDR1 SEHNR, CDR2 FQNEAQ (reference sequence). V dropped 1 base and J dropped 0 bases, with 13 bases sitting between them. This CDR3 has 16 residues.

This clonotype was seen at least ten times. The genes are TRBV24-1 and TRBJ2-2; D ambiguous. V lost 7 bases and J lost 0, with 8 bases in between. The CDR3 consists of 14 residues. Germline loops: CDR1 KGHDR, CDR2 SFDVKD. CDR3 DNA sequence: TGTGCCACCAGAGCACAGTCGAACACCGGGGAGCTGTTTTTT. Its protein product is CATRAQSNTGELFF.

This clonotype was observed a handful of times. This chain links TRBV7-9 with TRBJ2-5; no definite D call. Germline CDR1 reads SEHNR; CDR2 reads FQNEAQ (reference sequence). V lost 5 bases and J lost 2, with 12 bases in between. This CDR3 has 14 residues. DNA for the CDR3: TGTGCCAGCAGCCCAGACGAAAAACAAGAGACCCAGTACTTC. Amino acids: CASSPDEKQETQYF.

This clonotype turned up a few times. V and J are TRBV11-3 and TRBJ2-7; TRBD2 agrees at 13 bases. Germline CDR1 reads SGHNT; CDR2 reads YENEEA. Trimming cost V 5 bases and J 6 bases; bases outside gene matches: 10. This CDR3 region has 16 residues. DNA of the CDR3: TGTGCCAGCAGCACGGGACTAGCGGGACTTGGCAGCGAGCAGTACTTC. This translates into CASSTGLAGLGSEQYF.

This clonotype turned up a few times. CDR3: CASSPGGTYEQYF. The CDR3 coding sequence is TGTGCCAGCAGCCCCGGGGGCACCTACGAGCAGTACTTC. The V call is TRBV7-9, the J call TRBJ2-7; D may correspond to TRBD1 or TRBD2 (6 bases each). The CDR3 extends over 13 amino acids. V dropped 5 bases and J dropped 2 bases, with 10 bases sitting between them. Germline assignment: CDR1 SEHNR and CDR2 FQNEAQ (reference sequence).

This clonotype has at least ten counts. The J gene is TRBJ2-3, the V gene TRBV7-2, with a tentative D call TRBD2 (6 bases). Looked up from germline, CDR1 is SGHTA and CDR2 is FQGNSA. V gave up 1 base and J gave up 6 bases, with 11 bases separating them. The CDR3 extends over 14 amino acids. As DNA, the CDR3 is TGTGCCAGCAGCTTAGTTGGAGGGAGCGATACGCAGTATTTT. Its protein product is CASSLVGGSDTQYF.

The chain employs TRBV7-9 and TRBJ2-3, with a weak D call TRBD2 (6 bases). Trimming took 3 bases from V and 2 from J, leaving 12 bases between them. CDR1 SEHNR and CDR2 FQNEAQ come from the germline V gene (reference sequence). The CDR3 length is 15 residues. The CDR3 sequence: CASSFYGRDTDTQYF. The CDR3 DNA follows: TGTGCCAGCAGCTTTTACGGGAGAGACACAGATACGCAGTATTTT.

V and J are TRBV12-3 or TRBV12-4 and TRBJ2-3; TRBD2 matches at 10 bases. V shed 5 bases, J shed 2 bases, and the junction held 13 bases outside the gene matches. The CDR3 sequence is 18 residues long. CDR3 amino acids: CASSPYPRGLADTDTQYF. CDR3 nucleotide sequence: TGTGCCAGCAGTCCCTACCCCCGCGGACTAGCGGACACAGATACGCAGTATTTT.

The V call is TRBV24-1, the J call TRBJ2-5, with TRBD1 matching over 10 bases. Germline V gene data show CDR1 as KGHDR and CDR2 as SFDVKD. CDR3 size: 18 residues. V lost 2 bases and J lost 2; bases outside the gene matches: 10. CDR3 bases: TGTGCCACCAGTGATTGGGGACAGGGGAATTGGGTTCAAGAGACCCAGTACTTC. Protein product: CATSDWGQGNWVQETQYF.